Below, 13 T cell receptor beta chains from the same sample are listed, as sequenced in a study of T cell changes during pregnancy in multiple sclerosis. The assay was immunoSEQ multiplex PCR, and TCRdb's table has in-frame clones only and misses some. Seen here are approximately 32,000 clones, roughly 89% observed once, and the top ten hold roughly a tenth. The sample here was CD8+ T cells from peripheral blood mononuclear cells, taken in the second trimester of pregnancy. Receptors originate from a female donor with multiple sclerosis, enrolled in a pregnancy study.

This rearrangement joins TRBV28 to TRBJ2-7; 7 bases line up with TRBD1. Looked up from germline, CDR1 is MDHEN and CDR2 is SYDVKM. V was clipped by 3 bases and J by 2 bases; unmatched bases: 7. The CDR3 is made up of 15 amino acids. CDR3 sequence reads: CASSFPGTATYEQYF. The CDR3 DNA is TGTGCCAGCAGTTTCCCCGGGACAGCAACCTACGAGCAGTACTTC.

The chain couples TRBV5-1 to TRBJ1-1; 7 nucleotides agree with TRBD1. This CDR3 contains 15 residues. Per the germline V gene, CDR1 is SGHRS and CDR2 is YFSETQ. V lost 4 bases and J lost 1; bases outside the gene matches: 7. CDR3 region: CASSVSRDRNTEAFF. The CDR3 DNA sequence: TGCGCCAGCAGCGTGTCCCGGGACAGGAACACTGAAGCTTTCTTT.

The V and J genes are TRBV5-5 and TRBJ2-7; D possibly corresponds to TRBD1 (6 bases). The V end was cut by 4 bases, the J end by 5 bases, with 10 bases between. The CDR3 totals 12 residues. Germline V gene sequence: CDR1 SGHKS, CDR2 YYEKEE (reference sequence). CDR3 nucleotide sequence: TGTGCCAGCAGCCGACAGGACGACGAGCAGTACTTC. Residues: CASSRQDDEQYF.

The J gene is TRBJ2-1, the V gene TRBV7-2, with D possibly matching TRBD2 (6 bases). From germline, CDR1 is SGHTA and CDR2 FQGNSA. The CDR3 totals 15 residues. Trimming took 2 bases from V and 3 from J, leaving 11 bases between them. The CDR3: CASSLLAGYYNEQFF. Written as DNA, the CDR3 is TGTGCCAGCAGCTTACTCGCGGGATACTACAATGAGCAGTTCTTC.

V is TRBV2 and J is TRBJ1-2; a possible D gene is TRBD1 (5 bases). The CDR3 runs to 12 residues. Germline CDR1 reads SNHLY; CDR2 reads FYNNEI. Between the trimmed V and J ends, which lost 3 bases and 5 bases, there was a span of 7 bases. In DNA, the CDR3 is TGTGCCAGCAGTGACAGGGTGTATGGCTACACCTTC. Protein: CASSDRVYGYTF.

The V and J genes are TRBV7-6 and TRBJ2-3; 11 nucleotides align to TRBD2. J was trimmed by 3 bases and V by 1 base; bases with no gene match: 3. Germline CDR1 and CDR2: SGHVS and FNYEAQ. CDR3 length: 16 amino acids. The CDR3 nucleotides are TGTGCCAGCAGCTTAGAAACTAGCGGGAGTACAGATACGCAGTATTTT. Its translation is CASSLETSGSTDTQYF.

This chain joins TRBV28 and TRBJ1-1; D call uncertain. CDR3 size: 14 residues. Germline CDR1 and CDR2: MDHEN and SYDVKM. The V gene lost 3 bases and the J gene lost 6 bases, with 14 bases spanning the gap. The CDR3 DNA is TGTGCCAGCAGTTTTGCGTTATGGTCTCCTGAAGCTTTCTTT. Protein: CASSFALWSPEAFF.

V and J are TRBV5-6 and TRBJ1-2; 12 bases are shared with TRBD1. The CDR3 contains 15 residues. CDR1 is SGHDT and CDR2 is YYEEEE in the germline V gene. The V segment lost 4 bases and the J segment 4 bases; nucleotides outside the gene matches: 5. CDR3 nucleotides: TGTGCCAGCAGCCAAGGGACAGGGGGCCGCTATGGCTACACCTTC. This gives the protein CASSQGTGGRYGYTF. The whole variable domain, remainder taken from reference TRBV5-6 and TRBJ1-2, is DAGVTQSPTHLIKTRGQQVTLRCSPKSGHDTVSWYQQALGQGPQFIFQYYEEEERQRGNFPDRFSGHQFPNYSSELNVNALLLGDSALYLCASSQGTGGRYGYTFGSGTRLTVV.

The chain joins TRBV4-1 to TRBJ1-2; D remains ambiguous. CDR3 length: 12 residues. The ends were cut back, 3 bases at V and 4 bases at J, with 6 bases in the middle. The germline gives CDR1 MGHRA, CDR2 YSYEKL. The CDR3 here is CASSHLSYGYTF. The CDR3 nucleotides are TGCGCCAGCAGCCATCTAAGCTATGGCTACACCTTC.

The chain combines TRBV15 with TRBJ2-6; 7 nucleotides match TRBD1. The CDR3 runs 17 residues. Germline CDR1 and CDR2: LNHNV and YYDKDF (reference sequence). V was clipped by 9 bases and J by 3 bases; unmatched bases: 14. CDR3: CATRPKQGTDGANVLTF. The CDR3 nucleotides read TGTGCCACTAGACCGAAACAGGGGACGGATGGGGCCAACGTCCTGACTTTC.

The J gene is TRBJ2-7, the V gene TRBV6-5; D is unresolved. The CDR3 has 13 residues. Trimming left V 5 bases short and J 6 bases short, with 14 bases between. Germline-derived CDR1 and CDR2 are MNHEY and SVGAGI. The CDR3: CASSTSSSLEQYF. The CDR3 bases are TGTGCCAGCAGTACGAGCTCCTCTCTCGAGCAGTACTTC.

DNA for the CDR3: TGTGCCAGCAGTTGTCACCAGCTAGCATCCGCCCATAGCAATCAGCCCCAGCATTTT. This translates into CASSCHQLASAHSNQPQHF. The chain couples TRBV6-8 to TRBJ1-5, with no clear D. This CDR3 comprises 19 residues. Between the trimmed V and J ends, which lost 4 bases and 0 bases, there was a span of 22 bases. Germline lookup yields CDR1 MNHGY and CDR2 SAAAGT.

The chain has TRBV5-6 and TRBJ2-7; a possible D gene is TRBD2 (5 bases). The CDR3 has 11 amino acids. With 4 bases removed from V and 6 bases from J, the gap between germline ends came to 8 bases. Per germline, CDR1 SGHDT and CDR2 YYEEEE. Here the CDR3 reads CASSLSGEQYF. The CDR3 DNA reads as TGTGCCAGCAGCCTGAGCGGCGAGCAGTACTTC.